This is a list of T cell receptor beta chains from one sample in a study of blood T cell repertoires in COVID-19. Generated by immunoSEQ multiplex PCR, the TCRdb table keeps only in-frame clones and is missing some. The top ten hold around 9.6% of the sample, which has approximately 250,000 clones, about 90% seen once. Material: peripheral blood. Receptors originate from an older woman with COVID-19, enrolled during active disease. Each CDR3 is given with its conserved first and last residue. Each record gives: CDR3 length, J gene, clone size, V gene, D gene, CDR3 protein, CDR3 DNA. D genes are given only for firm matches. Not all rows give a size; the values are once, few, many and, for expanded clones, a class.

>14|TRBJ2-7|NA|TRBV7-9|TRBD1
CASSSGQGAYEQYF
TGTGCCAGCAGCTCGGGACAGGGGGCCTACGAGCAGTACTTC
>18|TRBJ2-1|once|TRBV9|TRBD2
CASSNSGSSGLPNNEQFF
TGTGCCAGCAGCAACAGCGGATCTTCGGGACTACCAAACAATGAGCAGTTCTTC
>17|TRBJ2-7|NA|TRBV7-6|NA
CASSLVVGRPPTYEQYF
TGTGCCAGCAGCTTAGTGGTGGGGAGACCGCCTACCTACGAGCAGTACTTC
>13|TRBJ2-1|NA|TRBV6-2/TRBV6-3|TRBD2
CASSYASGLVPFF
TGTGCCAGCAGTTATGCTAGCGGCCTTGTCCCGTTCTTC
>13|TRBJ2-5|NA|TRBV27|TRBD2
CASSSLAGGAQYF
TGTGCCAGCAGTAGTCTAGCGGGAGGAGCCCAGTACTTC
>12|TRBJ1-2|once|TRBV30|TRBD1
CAWGYRGSGYTF
TGTGCCTGGGGATACAGGGGAAGTGGCTACACCTTC
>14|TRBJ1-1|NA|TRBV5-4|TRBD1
CASSFFGATGTAFF
TGTGCCAGCAGCTTTTTTGGGGCGACAGGGACAGCTTTCTTT
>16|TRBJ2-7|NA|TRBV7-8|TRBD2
CASSSPSLAGGNEQYF
TGTGCCAGCAGCTCCCCCTCCTTAGCGGGAGGCAACGAGCAGTACTTC
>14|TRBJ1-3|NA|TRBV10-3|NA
CAIGDPDSGNTIYF
TGTGCCATCGGAGACCCGGACAGTGGAAACACCATATATTTT
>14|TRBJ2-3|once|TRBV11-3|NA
CASSLVGVSDTQYF
TGTGCCAGCAGCTTAGTCGGGGTCTCAGATACGCAGTATTTT
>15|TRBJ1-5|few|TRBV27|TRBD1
CASKLDRGRNQPQHF
TGTGCCAGCAAATTGGACAGGGGACGGAATCAGCCCCAGCATTTT
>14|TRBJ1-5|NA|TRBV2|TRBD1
CASNGQGARQPQHF
TGTGCCAGCAACGGGCAGGGGGCGCGGCAGCCCCAGCATTTT
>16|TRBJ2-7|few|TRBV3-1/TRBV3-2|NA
CASSQGGGQSLYEQYF
TGTGCCAGCAGCCAAGGGGGCGGACAGAGCCTCTACGAGCAGTACTTC
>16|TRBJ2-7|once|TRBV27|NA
CASSLSVLQVSYEQYF
TGTGCCAGCAGTTTATCGGTGTTACAGGTCTCCTACGAGCAGTACTTC
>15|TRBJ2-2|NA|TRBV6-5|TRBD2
CASSLLAANTGELFF
TGTGCCAGCAGTTTACTAGCGGCAAACACCGGGGAGCTGTTTTTT
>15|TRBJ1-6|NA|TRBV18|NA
CASSPRPAGNSPLHF
TGTGCCAGCTCACCTAGGCCAGCAGGAAATTCACCCCTCCACTTT
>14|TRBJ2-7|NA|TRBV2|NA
CASSEVNPFGWQYF
TGTGCCAGCAGTGAAGTGAATCCTTTTGGCTGGCAGTACTTC
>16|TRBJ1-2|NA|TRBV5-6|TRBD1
CASSGGTGLSNYGYTF
TGTGCCAGCAGCGGGGGGACAGGTCTCTCTAACTATGGCTACACCTTC
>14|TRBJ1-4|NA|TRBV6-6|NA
CASSYSRANEKLFF
TGTGCCAGCAGTTACTCCCGGGCTAATGAAAAACTGTTTTTT
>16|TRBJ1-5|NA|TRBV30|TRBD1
CAWTCWWDRNFQPQHF
TGTGCCTGGACGTGTTGGTGGGACAGGAACTTTCAGCCCCAGCATTTT
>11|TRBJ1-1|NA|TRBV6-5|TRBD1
CASTQGDEAFF
TGTGCCAGCACCCAGGGGGATGAAGCTTTCTTT
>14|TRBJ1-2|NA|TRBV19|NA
CASSISGLGYGYTF
TGTGCCAGTAGTATCTCGGGTTTAGGCTATGGCTACACCTTC
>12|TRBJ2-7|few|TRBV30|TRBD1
CAWETGSRKQYF
TGTGCCTGGGAGACAGGGTCTCGTAAGCAGTACTTC
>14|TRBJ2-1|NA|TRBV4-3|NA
CASSRTSSYNEQFF
TGCGCCAGCAGCCGAACTAGCTCCTACAATGAGCAGTTCTTC
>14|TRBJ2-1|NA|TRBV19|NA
CASSIMSGPNEQFF
TGTGCCAGTAGTATCATGAGCGGCCCCAATGAGCAGTTCTTC
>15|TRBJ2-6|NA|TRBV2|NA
CASRAGLSGANVLTF
TGTGCCAGCAGGGCAGGGCTCTCTGGGGCCAACGTCCTGACTTTC
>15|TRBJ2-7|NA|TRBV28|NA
CASSLGHLSSYEQYF
TGTGCCAGCAGTTTAGGACACCTCAGCTCCTACGAGCAGTACTTC
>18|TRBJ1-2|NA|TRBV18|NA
CASSPSHNTDTFYYGYTF
TGTGCCAGCTCACCTAGCCATAACACGGACACCTTTTACTATGGCTACACCTTC
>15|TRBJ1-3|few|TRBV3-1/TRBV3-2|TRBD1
CASSLRQGIGNTIYF
TGTGCCAGCAGCCTCCGACAGGGGATTGGAAACACCATATATTTT
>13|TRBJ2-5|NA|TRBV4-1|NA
CASSKQGGETQYF
TGCGCCAGTTCCAAGCAGGGAGGAGAGACCCAGTACTTC
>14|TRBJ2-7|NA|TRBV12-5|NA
CASGFSRSAYEQYF
TGTGCTAGTGGTTTCTCGCGCAGCGCCTACGAGCAGTACTTC
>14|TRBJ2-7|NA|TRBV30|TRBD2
CAWSVGGDGYEQYF
TGTGCCTGGAGTGTGGGAGGGGACGGCTACGAGCAGTACTTC
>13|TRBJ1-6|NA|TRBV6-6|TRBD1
CATGQGPNSPLHF
TGTGCCACCGGACAGGGGCCTAATTCACCCCTCCACTTT
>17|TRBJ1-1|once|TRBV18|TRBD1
CASSRDRRSIMNTEAFF
TGTGCCAGCTCACGGGACAGACGAAGTATTATGAACACTGAAGCTTTCTTT
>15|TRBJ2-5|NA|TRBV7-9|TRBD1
CASSPPGQGYETQYF
TGTGCCAGCAGCCCGCCGGGACAGGGTTACGAGACCCAGTACTTC
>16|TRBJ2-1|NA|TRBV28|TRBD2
CASSSPSSGTYNEQFF
TGTGCCAGCAGTTCCCCGAGTAGCGGGACATACAATGAGCAGTTCTTC
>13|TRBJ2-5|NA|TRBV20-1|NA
CSASGLRGETQYF
TGCAGTGCTAGTGGTCTCAGAGGAGAGACCCAGTACTTC
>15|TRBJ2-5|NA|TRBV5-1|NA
CASSSTGLAQETQYF
TGCGCCAGCAGCTCAACCGGACTGGCCCAAGAGACCCAGTACTTC
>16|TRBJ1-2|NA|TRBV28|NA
CASSPWDQGNRRGYTF
TGTGCCAGCAGTCCATGGGACCAGGGGAACCGGAGGGGCTACACCTTC
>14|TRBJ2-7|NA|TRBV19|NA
CASSRQGGAYEQYF
TGTGCCAGTAGCCGGCAGGGGGGAGCCTACGAGCAGTACTTC
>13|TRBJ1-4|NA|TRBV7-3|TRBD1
CASSRQGGEKLFF
TGTGCCAGCAGCCGACAGGGGGGTGAAAAACTGTTTTTT
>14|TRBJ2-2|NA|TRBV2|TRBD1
CASGGQGNTGELFF
TGTGCCAGCGGAGGACAGGGAAATACCGGGGAGCTGTTTTTT
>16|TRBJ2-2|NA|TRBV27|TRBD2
CASSLWREWNTGELFF
TGTGCCAGCAGTTTATGGCGGGAGTGGAACACCGGGGAGCTGTTTTTT
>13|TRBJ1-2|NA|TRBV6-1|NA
CASSEWQAYGYTF
TGTGCCAGCAGTGAGTGGCAGGCCTATGGCTACACCTTC
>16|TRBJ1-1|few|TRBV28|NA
CASSFRRDYMNTEAFF
TGTGCCAGCAGTTTCCGCAGGGACTACATGAACACTGAAGCTTTCTTT
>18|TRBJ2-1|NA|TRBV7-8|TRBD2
CASSSKGETSGRIDEQFF
TGTGCCAGCAGCTCTAAGGGAGAGACTAGCGGGAGGATCGATGAGCAGTTCTTC
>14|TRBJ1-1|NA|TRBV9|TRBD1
CASKPGQGGTEAFF
TGTGCCAGCAAACCCGGACAGGGTGGGACTGAAGCTTTCTTT
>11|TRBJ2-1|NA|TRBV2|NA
CASSALNEQFF
TGTGCCAGCAGTGCCCTAAATGAGCAGTTCTTC